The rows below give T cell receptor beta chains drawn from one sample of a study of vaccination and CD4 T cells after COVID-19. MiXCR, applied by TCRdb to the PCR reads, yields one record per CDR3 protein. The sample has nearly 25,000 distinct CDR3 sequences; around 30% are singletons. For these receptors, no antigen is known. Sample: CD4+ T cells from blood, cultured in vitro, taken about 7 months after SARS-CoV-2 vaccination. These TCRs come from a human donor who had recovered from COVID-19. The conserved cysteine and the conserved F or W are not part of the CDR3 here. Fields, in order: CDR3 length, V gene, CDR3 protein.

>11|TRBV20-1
SARGDDSYGYT
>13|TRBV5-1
ASSLADSYNSPLH
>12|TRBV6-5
ASSYDRGRVEAF
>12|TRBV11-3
ASSSGQAYNEQF
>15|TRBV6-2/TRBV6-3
ASSLLSLAGSDETQY
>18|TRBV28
ASSLFQGVSGGSGNQPQH
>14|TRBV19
ASSSPAGGKTYEQY
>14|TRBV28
ASTYGLAGVRETQY
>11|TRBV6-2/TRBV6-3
ASSPDFAETQY
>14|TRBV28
ASSAGGAGGRETQY
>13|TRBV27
ASCSSGTGGNGYT
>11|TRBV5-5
ASSFASSYEQY
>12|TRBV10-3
AISPDRTYNEQF
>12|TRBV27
ASSFGGSGGGYT
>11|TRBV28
ASSLAGAYEQY
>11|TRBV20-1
SVSGRAYNEQF
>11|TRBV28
ASTGGWLDTQY
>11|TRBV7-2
ASSGDYQETQY
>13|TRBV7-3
ASSLAGVSTDTQY
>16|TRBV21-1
ASSSQGLAGPSYNEQF
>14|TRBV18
ASSPPEAARGETQY
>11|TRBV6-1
ASWQTPNTEAF
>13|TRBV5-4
ASSPSGTRSDEQF
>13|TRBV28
ASSLGLGVTDTQY
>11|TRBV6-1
ASTPAGNQPQH
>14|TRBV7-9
ASSLRDRVVTDTQY
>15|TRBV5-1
ASSLAPAGGVYNEQF
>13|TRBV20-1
SARTDSLSGNTIY
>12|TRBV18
ASSLAIRAYEQY
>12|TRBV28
ASSFLGGEYEQY
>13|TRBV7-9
ASSARQGGKDTQY
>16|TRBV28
ASSLRLTGSSYNSPLH
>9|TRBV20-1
SAKTNYGYT
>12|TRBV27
ASSLSVSGETQY
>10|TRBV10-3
AISDEQETQY
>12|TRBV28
AATGAGGHNEQF
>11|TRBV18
ASSPSGDQPQH
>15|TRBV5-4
ASSSGLAGGNGETQY
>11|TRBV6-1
ASSPLSGSGYT
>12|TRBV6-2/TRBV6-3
ASSYSGMNTEAF
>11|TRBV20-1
SARWGSSGELF
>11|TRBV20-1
SVFTGVGSPLH